These 6 T cell receptor beta chains were sequenced from one sample in a study of blood T cell repertoires in COVID-19. Only in-frame clones appear in the TCRdb table, and some are missing; sequencing was by immunoSEQ multiplex PCR. The sample holds approximately 110,000 clones, approximately 69% seen once. The source material was peripheral blood. All receptors come from an elderly man with acute or convalescent COVID-19.

The chain is built from TRBV5-6 and TRBJ1-5, with a weak D call TRBD1 (6 bases). V lost 4 bases and J 6 bases, leaving 17 bases between the germline ends. CDR1 is SGHDT and CDR2 is YYEEEE in the germline V gene. The CDR3 spans 15 residues. The CDR3 loop reads CASSVGWGLGQPQHF. The CDR3 DNA reads TGTGCCAGCAGCGTGGGGTGGGGGCTTGGTCAGCCCCAGCATTTT. The full variable domain, with the rest looked up from reference TRBV5-6 and TRBJ1-5, is DAGVTQSPTHLIKTRGQQVTLRCSPKSGHDTVSWYQQALGQGPQFIFQYYEEEERQRGNFPDRFSGHQFPNYSSELNVNALLLGDSALYLCASSVGWGLGQPQHFGDGTRLSIL.

For this clone: Other DNA sequences in the same sample also yield this CDR3. V and J are TRBV6-5 and TRBJ1-2; D is undetermined. Trimming took 2 bases from V and 2 from J, leaving 9 bases between them. CDR3 length: 14 residues. In germline, CDR1 is MNHEY, CDR2 SVGAGI. This CDR3 reads CASSYREQNYGYTF. In DNA, the CDR3 is TGTGCCAGCAGTTACAGAGAACAGAACTATGGCTACACCTTC.

The genes are TRBV5-4 and TRBJ1-2; D call uncertain. Germline V gives CDR1 SGHNT, CDR2 YYREEE (reference sequence). V lost 5 bases and J 8 bases, leaving 10 bases between the germline ends. The CDR3 loop spans 11 amino acids. CDR3 protein: CASSNSWGYTF. The CDR3 DNA follows: TGTGCCAGCAGTAACTCGTGGGGCTACACCTTC.

The chain links TRBV5-1 to TRBJ2-1; the D gene is possibly TRBD2 (7 bases). This CDR3 has 13 amino acids. Trimming shortened V by 2 bases and J by 10 bases, and 13 bases separated the two germline ends. The V gene's germline CDR1 is SGHRS and CDR2 YFSETQ. CDR3 protein: CASSFGGPDEQFF. The CDR3 DNA sequence: TGCGCCAGCAGCTTCGGGGGGCCGGACGAGCAGTTCTTC.

The chain joins TRBV28 to TRBJ2-1; the match to TRBD2 covers 8 bases. CDR1 is MDHEN, CDR2 SYDVKM, per germline. This CDR3 contains 15 residues. After removal of 7 bases from V and 7 bases from J, the junction contained 12 bases not matched to a gene. In DNA, the CDR3 is TGTGCCAGCACCACCGGGACTAGTCTGTTTAATGAGCAGTTCTTC. Its translation: CASTTGTSLFNEQFF.

This rearrangement joins TRBV28 to TRBJ1-2, with 8 bases aligning to TRBD1. The V and J ends lost 3 bases and 13 bases, in that order; junction bases with no gene match: 10. The CDR3 spans 13 residues. Germline CDR1 reads MDHEN; CDR2 reads SYDVKM. CDR3 protein: CASSFRDRGLFTF. The CDR3, as DNA: TGTGCCAGCAGTTTCCGAGACAGGGGCCTCTTCACCTTC.